The 12 T cell receptor beta chains presented below share a single source sample, sequenced in a study of blood T cell repertoires in COVID-19. Sequencing was performed with immunoSEQ multiplex PCR; in TCRdb, only in-frame clones are kept and a portion is missing. The sample lists about 100,000 clones, 80% to 90% occurring once. The sequenced sample consisted of PBMCs or T cells enriched from blood (not recorded which). The source is a woman aged 50 to 65 who had recovered from COVID-19.

The rearrangement joins TRBV28 to TRBJ1-1; D remains ambiguous. The V end lost 6 bases, the J end lost 2 bases, and 10 bases lay between the germline ends. CDR1 and CDR2 (germline): MDHEN, SYDVKM. The CDR3 is made up of 13 amino acids. CDR3: CASRPAANTEAFF. CDR3 nucleotide sequence: TGTGCCAGCAGGCCGGCGGCTAACACTGAAGCTTTCTTT.

This clone was recorded once. The chain is built from TRBV2 and TRBJ1-1, with 7 positions matching TRBD1. The CDR3 totals 13 residues. Trimming removed 4 bases from V and 5 bases from J; junction bases left unmatched: 4. CDR1 is SNHLY and CDR2 is FYNNEI in the germline V gene. The CDR3 protein is CASSGRGRTEAFF. The CDR3 DNA reads TGTGCCAGCAGTGGAAGGGGGCGAACTGAAGCTTTCTTT.

This clone was seen only once. The chain joins TRBV18 to TRBJ1-3; 7 bases align to TRBD1. CDR3 length: 16 residues. The V segment lost 3 bases and the J segment 0 bases; nucleotides outside the gene matches: 5. The germline gives CDR1 KGHSH, CDR2 LQKENI. The CDR3 DNA sequence: TGTGCCAGCTCACCGGCCACAGGGGACTCTGGAAACACCATATATTTT. Its translation: CASSPATGDSGNTIYF.

V is TRBV5-1 and J is TRBJ1-2, with 8 nucleotides matching TRBD1. Trimming cost V 0 bases and J 1 base; bases outside gene matches: 8. This CDR3 is 17 amino acids long. CDR1 SGHRS and CDR2 YFSETQ come from the germline V gene. The CDR3, as DNA: TGCGCCAGCAGCTTGGCGACAGGGGCGATCATTAACTATGGCTACACCTTC. Translation gives CASSLATGAIINYGYTF.

A word on this clone: Compared with germline, one end of the junction differs, possibly owing to a read error. The gene calls are TRBV7-9 and TRBJ2-7, with 9 bases aligning to TRBD2. Germline assignment: CDR1 SEHNR and CDR2 FQNEAQ (reference sequence). This CDR3 is 14 amino acids long. CDR3 DNA sequence: TGTGCAAGCACCACCCGGCTAGCGGGAACTGAAACGTACTTC. Protein sequence: CASTTRLAGTETYF.

The chain has TRBV28 and TRBJ2-7; 8 bases align to TRBD2. V was pared by 1 base and J by 7 bases, with 0 bases of the junction left unmatched. This CDR3 is 12 amino acids long. CDR1 MDHEN and CDR2 SYDVKM come from the germline V gene. The CDR3 sequence: CASSLSGGEQYF. The CDR3 DNA follows: TGTGCCAGCAGTTTATCGGGAGGGGAGCAGTACTTC.

This clone was observed a handful of times. The gene calls are TRBV3-1 (or the pseudogene TRBV3-2) and TRBJ2-3, with 14 bases that match TRBD2. The V gene end was trimmed by 5 bases and the J gene end by 3 bases; junction bases not matched to a gene: 16. This CDR3 is 20 amino acids long. Germline CDR1 and CDR2: LGHDT and YNNKEL (reference sequence). The CDR3 sequence: CASSSRLAGGRFGITDTQYF. The DNA for the CDR3 is TGTGCCAGCAGCTCCAGACTAGCGGGGGGGAGGTTCGGTATAACAGATACGCAGTATTTT.

The V gene is TRBV27, the J gene TRBJ2-7, with 7 bases aligning to TRBD1. The junction had 5 bases not matched to a gene; V was cut back by 5 bases and J by 4 bases. Germline CDR1 reads MNHEY; CDR2 reads SMNVEV (reference sequence). CDR3 length equals 13 residues. CDR3 residues: CASSDRVGYEQYF. The CDR3 DNA reads as TGTGCCAGCAGTGACAGGGTGGGGTACGAGCAGTACTTC.

The chain uses TRBV20-1 and TRBJ2-5; D might be TRBD2 (5 bases). V was pared by 3 bases and J by 3 bases, with 8 bases between. The CDR3 spans 12 residues. Germline V gene data show CDR1 as DFQATT and CDR2 as SNEGSKA (reference sequence). CDR3 DNA sequence: TGCAGTGCTAGTCGAGGGAAAGAGACCCAGTACTTC. Translating it yields CSASRGKETQYF.

The chain carries TRBV10-3 and TRBJ1-1; no clear D. There are 11 residues in the CDR3. The germline V and J ends were trimmed by 6 bases and 5 bases, with 7 bases remaining between them. The germline V gene encodes CDR1 ENHRY and CDR2 SYGVKD. CDR3 coding DNA: TGTGCCATCAGAGGAGGGACTGAAGCTTTCTTT. Translated, it gives CAIRGGTEAFF.

A word on this clone: A read error may account for a junction end that differs from germline. The J gene is TRBJ2-2, the V gene TRBV10-2; 7 nucleotides match TRBD1. This CDR3 has 12 residues. Germline V gene data show CDR1 as WSHSY and CDR2 as SAAADI. This CDR3 reads CASSESTVQGSF. CDR3 nucleotide sequence: TGCGCCAGCAGTGAGTCGACGGTACAGGGGTCCTTT.

V is TRBV4-1 and J is TRBJ1-1, with a weak D call TRBD1 (6 bases). Trimming removed 1 base at V and 4 bases at J, with 22 bases between. Looked up from germline, CDR1 is MGHRA and CDR2 is YSYEKL. CDR3 length equals 18 residues. CDR3 sequence: CASSQGMGRVTGSTEAFF. The CDR3, as DNA: TGCGCCAGCAGCCAAGGCATGGGCAGGGTAACAGGGAGCACTGAAGCTTTCTTT.